A single sample is the source of the 2 T cell receptor beta chains below, sequenced in a study of blood T cell repertoires in COVID-19. Profiling relied on immunoSEQ multiplex PCR, and the TCRdb table lists in-frame clones only, not all of them. The sample shows around 50,000 clones, approximately 87% of them seen only once. The sequencing input was peripheral blood. These receptors all stem from a woman aged 60-75 years with COVID-19, enrolled during active disease.

The chain has TRBV2 and TRBJ2-1; TRBD2 matches 12 bases. The CDR3 runs 14 residues. Germline-derived CDR1 and CDR2 are SNHLY and FYNNEI. Losses at the gene ends were 7 bases for V and 4 bases for J; bases not matched to a gene: 2. The CDR3 DNA reads as TGTGCCAGCAAGACTAGCGGGGGTTACAATGAGCAGTTCTTC. Amino acid sequence: CASKTSGGYNEQFF.

This CDR3 reads CASSSREGAFF. DNA of the CDR3: TGTGCCAGCAGCTCCAGGGAGGGAGCTTTCTTT. V is TRBV3-1 (or the pseudogene TRBV3-2) and J is TRBJ1-1; TRBD1 is a possible D gene (5 bases). The length of the CDR3 is 11 residues. The germline V gene has CDR1 LGHDT and CDR2 YNNKEL (reference sequence). V was clipped by 5 bases and J by 10 bases, with 11 bases between them.